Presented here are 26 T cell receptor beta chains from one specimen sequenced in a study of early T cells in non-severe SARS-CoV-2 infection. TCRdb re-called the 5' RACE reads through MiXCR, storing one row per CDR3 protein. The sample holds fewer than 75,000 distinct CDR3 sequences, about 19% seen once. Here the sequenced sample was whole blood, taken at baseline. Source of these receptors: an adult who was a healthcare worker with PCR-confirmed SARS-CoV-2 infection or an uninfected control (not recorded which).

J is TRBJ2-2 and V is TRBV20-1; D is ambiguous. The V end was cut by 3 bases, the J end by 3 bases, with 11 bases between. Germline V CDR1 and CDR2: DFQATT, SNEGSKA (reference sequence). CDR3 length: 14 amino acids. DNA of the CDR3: TGCAGTGCTAGCGCTGAGGTGGACACCGGGGAGCTGTTTTTT. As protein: CSASAEVDTGELFF.

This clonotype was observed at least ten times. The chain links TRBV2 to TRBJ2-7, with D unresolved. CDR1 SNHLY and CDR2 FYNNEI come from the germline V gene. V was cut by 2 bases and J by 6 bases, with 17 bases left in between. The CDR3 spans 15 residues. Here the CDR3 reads CASSEWAGRAGEQYF. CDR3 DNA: TGTGCCAGCAGTGAATGGGCTGGACGGGCTGGCGAGCAGTACTTC. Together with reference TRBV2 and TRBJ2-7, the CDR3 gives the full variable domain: EPEVTQTPSHQVTQMGQEVILRCVPISNHLYFYWYRQILGQKVEFLVSFYNNEISEKSEIFDDQFSVERPDGSNFTLKIRSTKLEDSAMYFCASSEWAGRAGEQYFGPGTRLTVT.

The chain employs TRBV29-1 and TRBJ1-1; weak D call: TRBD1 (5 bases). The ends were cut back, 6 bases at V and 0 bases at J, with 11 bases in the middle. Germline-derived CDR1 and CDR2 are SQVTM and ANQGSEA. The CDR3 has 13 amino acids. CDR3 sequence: CSVGVTVNTEAFF. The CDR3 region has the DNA TGCAGCGTGGGGGTGACAGTGAACACTGAAGCTTTCTTT.

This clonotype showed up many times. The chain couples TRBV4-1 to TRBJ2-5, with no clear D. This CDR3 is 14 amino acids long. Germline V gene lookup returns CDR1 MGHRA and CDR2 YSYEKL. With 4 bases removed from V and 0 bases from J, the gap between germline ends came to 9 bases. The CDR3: CASSPRRYQETQYF. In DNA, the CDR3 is TGCGCCAGCAGCCCGAGACGGTACCAAGAGACCCAGTACTTC.

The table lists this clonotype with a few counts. CDR3 sequence reads: CASSQFLWGEQFF. The DNA for the CDR3 is TGTGCCAGCAGCCAGTTCCTGTGGGGTGAGCAGTTCTTC. V gene TRBV3-1 combines with J gene TRBJ2-1; D is ambiguous. Germline lookup yields CDR1 LGHDT and CDR2 YNNKEL (reference sequence). Trimming shortened V by 3 bases and J by 9 bases, and 12 bases separated the two germline ends. This CDR3 has 13 amino acids.

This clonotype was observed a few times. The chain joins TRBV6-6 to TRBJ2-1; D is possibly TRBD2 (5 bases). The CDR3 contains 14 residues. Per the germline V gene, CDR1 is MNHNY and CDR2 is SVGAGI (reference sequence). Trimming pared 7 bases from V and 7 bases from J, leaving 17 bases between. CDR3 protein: CASTISSGKNEQFF. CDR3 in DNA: TGTGCCAGCACCATCTCTTCGGGAAAGAATGAGCAGTTCTTC.

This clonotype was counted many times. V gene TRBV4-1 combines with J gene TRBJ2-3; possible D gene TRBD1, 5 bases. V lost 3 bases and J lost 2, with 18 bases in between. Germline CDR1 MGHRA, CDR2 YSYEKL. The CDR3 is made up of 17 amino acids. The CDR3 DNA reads TGCGCCAGCAGCCACACGACAATTCGACAGATCACAGATACGCAGTATTTT. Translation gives CASSHTTIRQITDTQYF.

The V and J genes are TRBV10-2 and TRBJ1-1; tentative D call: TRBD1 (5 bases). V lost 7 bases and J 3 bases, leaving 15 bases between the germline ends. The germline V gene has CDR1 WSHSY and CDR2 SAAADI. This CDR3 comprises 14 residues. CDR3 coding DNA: TGCGCCAGCACTGTTGCGGACATGGACACTGAAGCTTTCTTT. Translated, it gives CASTVADMDTEAFF.

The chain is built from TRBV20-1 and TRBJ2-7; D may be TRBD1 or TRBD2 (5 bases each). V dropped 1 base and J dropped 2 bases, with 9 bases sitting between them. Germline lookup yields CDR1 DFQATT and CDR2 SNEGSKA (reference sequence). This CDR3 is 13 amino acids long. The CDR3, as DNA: TGCAGTGCTAGAGGGACGGGGCCCTACGAGCAGTACTTC. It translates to CSARGTGPYEQYF.

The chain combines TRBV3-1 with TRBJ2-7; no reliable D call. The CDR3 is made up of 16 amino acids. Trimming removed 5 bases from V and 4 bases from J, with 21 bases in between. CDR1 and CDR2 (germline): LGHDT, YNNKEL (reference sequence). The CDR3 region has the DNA TGTGCCAGCAGCTCACACGCCGAAAACTTAGCTTACGAGCAGTACTTC. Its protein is CASSSHAENLAYEQYF.

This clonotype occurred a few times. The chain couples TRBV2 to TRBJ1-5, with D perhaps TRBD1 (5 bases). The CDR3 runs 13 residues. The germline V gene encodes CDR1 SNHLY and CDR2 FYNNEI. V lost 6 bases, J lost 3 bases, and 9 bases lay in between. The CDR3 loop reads CASSRELNQPQHF. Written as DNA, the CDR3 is TGTGCCAGCAGCAGGGAGCTCAATCAGCCCCAGCATTTT.

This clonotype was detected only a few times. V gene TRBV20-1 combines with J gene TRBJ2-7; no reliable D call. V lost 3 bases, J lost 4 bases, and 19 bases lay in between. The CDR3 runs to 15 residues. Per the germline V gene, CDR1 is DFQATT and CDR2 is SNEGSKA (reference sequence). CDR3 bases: TGCAGTGCTAGGGAAGACCTTATTGGAAGTTACGAGCAGTACTTC. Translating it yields CSAREDLIGSYEQYF.

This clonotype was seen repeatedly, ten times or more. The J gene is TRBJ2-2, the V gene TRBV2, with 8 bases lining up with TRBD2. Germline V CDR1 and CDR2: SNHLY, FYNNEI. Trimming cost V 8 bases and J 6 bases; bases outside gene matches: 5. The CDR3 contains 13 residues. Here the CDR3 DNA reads TGTGCCAGCGTTAGCGGGGAAGCCGGGGAGCTGTTTTTT. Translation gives CASVSGEAGELFF.

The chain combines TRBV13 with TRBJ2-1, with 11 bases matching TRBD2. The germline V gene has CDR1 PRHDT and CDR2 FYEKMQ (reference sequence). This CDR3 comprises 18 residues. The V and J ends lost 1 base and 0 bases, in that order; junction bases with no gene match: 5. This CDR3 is CASSLVSSGGNSYNEQFF. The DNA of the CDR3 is TGTGCCAGCAGCTTAGTGTCTAGCGGGGGGAACTCCTACAATGAGCAGTTCTTC.

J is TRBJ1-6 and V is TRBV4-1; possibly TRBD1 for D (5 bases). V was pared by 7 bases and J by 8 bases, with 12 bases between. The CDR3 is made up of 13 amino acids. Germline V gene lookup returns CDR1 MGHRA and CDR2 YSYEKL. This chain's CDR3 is CASKNPGDSPLHF. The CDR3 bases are TGCGCCAGCAAAAATCCGGGGGATTCACCCCTCCACTTT.

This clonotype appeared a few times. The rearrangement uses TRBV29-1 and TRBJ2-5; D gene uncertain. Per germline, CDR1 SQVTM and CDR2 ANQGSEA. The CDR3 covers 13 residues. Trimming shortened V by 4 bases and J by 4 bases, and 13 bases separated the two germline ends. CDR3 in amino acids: CSVGGNRRETQYF. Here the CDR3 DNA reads TGCAGCGTTGGGGGAAACAGAAGAGAGACCCAGTACTTC.

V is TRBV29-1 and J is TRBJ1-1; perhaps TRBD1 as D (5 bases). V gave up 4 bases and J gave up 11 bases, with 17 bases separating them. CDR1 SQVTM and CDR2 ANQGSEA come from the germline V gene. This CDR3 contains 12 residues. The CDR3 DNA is TGCAGCGTTGGAGAGGGACCCCAACCGGCTTTCTTT. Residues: CSVGEGPQPAFF. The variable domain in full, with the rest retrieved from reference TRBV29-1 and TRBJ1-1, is SAVISQKPSRDICQRGTSLTIQCQVDSQVTMMFWYRQQPGQSLTLIATANQGSEATYESGFVIDKFPISRPNLTFSTLTVSNMSPEDSSIYLCSVGEGPQPAFFGQGTRLTVV.

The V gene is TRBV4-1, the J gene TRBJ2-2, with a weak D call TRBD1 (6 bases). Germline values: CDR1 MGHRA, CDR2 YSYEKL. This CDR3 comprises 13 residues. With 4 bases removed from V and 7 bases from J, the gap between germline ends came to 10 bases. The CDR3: CASSLQGIGELFF. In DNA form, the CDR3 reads TGCGCCAGCAGCCTACAGGGTATCGGGGAGCTGTTTTTT.

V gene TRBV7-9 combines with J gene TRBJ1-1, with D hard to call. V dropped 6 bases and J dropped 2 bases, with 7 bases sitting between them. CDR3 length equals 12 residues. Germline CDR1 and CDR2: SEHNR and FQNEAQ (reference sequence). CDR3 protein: CASSPYNTEAFF. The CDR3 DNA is TGTGCCAGCAGTCCCTACAACACTGAAGCTTTCTTT.

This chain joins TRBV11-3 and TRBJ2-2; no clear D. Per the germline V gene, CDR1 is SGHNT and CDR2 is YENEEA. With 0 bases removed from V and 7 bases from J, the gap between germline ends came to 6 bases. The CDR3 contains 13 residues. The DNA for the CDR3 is TGTGCCAGCAGCTTAGAATCAGACGGGGAGCTGTTTTTT. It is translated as CASSLESDGELFF.

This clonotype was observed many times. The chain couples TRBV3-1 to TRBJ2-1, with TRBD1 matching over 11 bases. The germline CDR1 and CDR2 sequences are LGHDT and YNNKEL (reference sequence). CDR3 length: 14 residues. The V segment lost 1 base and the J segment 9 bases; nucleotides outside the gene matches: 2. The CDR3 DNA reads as TGTGCCAGCAGCCAAGGGACAGGGGGCCGTGAGCAGTTCTTC. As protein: CASSQGTGGREQFF.

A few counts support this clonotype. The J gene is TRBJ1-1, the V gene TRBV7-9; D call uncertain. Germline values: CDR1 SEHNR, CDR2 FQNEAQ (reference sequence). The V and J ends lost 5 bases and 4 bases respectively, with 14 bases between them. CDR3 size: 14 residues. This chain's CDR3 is CASSLVSSGTEAFF. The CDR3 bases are TGTGCCAGCAGCCTCGTTTCTTCGGGCACTGAAGCTTTCTTT.

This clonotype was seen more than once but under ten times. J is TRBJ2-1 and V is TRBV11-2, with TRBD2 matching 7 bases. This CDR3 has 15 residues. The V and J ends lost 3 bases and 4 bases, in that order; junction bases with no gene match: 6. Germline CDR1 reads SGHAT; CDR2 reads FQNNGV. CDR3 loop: CASSFKRGTYNEQFF. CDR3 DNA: TGTGCCAGCAGCTTCAAGCGGGGCACATACAATGAGCAGTTCTTC.

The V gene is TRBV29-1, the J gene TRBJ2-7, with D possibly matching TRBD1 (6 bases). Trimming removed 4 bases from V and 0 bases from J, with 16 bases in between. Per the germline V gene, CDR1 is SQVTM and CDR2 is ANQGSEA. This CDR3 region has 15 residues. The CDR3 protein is CSVGNRVGRSYEQYF. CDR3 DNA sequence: TGCAGCGTTGGAAACAGGGTGGGTCGCTCCTACGAGCAGTACTTC.

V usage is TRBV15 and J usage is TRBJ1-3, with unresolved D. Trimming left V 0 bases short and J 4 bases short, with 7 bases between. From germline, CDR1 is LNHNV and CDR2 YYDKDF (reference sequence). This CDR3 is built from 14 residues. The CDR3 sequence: CATSRDRPGNTIYF. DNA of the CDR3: TGTGCCACCAGCAGAGATCGCCCCGGAAACACCATATATTTT.

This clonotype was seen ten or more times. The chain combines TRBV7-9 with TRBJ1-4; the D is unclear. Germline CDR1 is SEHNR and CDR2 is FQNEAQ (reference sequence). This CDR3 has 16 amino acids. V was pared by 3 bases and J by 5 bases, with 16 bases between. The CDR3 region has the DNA TGTGCCAGCAGCTTCACCTTCAGGCGATCGAATGAAAAACTGTTTTTT. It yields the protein CASSFTFRRSNEKLFF.